This TCR beta chain was captured by sequencing in a study of T-cell memory formation after mild COVID-19. Study results and limitations: Clones that contracted clustered mainly in CM and EM if CD4+ and in EMRA if CD8+.

The CDR3 is made up of 14 amino acids. V lost 2 bases to trimming and J lost 6 bases; unmatched junction nucleotides: 7. Germline CDR1 reads MNHEY; CDR2 reads SMNVEV (reference sequence). Constant-segment primers served in 5'RACE that generated TCR alpha and TCR beta cDNA libraries bearing sample barcodes and UMIs. TCRdb ran MiXCR on the 5' RACE reads and lists one entry per CDR3 protein. In the table there are 350,000 to 450,000 distinct CDR3 sequences, about 19% of which are singletons. In regard to this clonotype: The antigen remains undetermined.

This clonotype was obtained from an adult woman who had mild COVID-19 (a few samples of this study predate the infection). Cell type and time point are not known. Material: PBMCs or a T cell subset sorted from them (not recorded which). V and J are TRBV27 and TRBJ2-7; 7 bases are shared with TRBD1. The CDR3 loop reads CASSLTEGAGEQYF. CDR3 nucleotides: TGTGCCAGCAGTTTAACTGAGGGGGCGGGCGAGCAGTACTTC.